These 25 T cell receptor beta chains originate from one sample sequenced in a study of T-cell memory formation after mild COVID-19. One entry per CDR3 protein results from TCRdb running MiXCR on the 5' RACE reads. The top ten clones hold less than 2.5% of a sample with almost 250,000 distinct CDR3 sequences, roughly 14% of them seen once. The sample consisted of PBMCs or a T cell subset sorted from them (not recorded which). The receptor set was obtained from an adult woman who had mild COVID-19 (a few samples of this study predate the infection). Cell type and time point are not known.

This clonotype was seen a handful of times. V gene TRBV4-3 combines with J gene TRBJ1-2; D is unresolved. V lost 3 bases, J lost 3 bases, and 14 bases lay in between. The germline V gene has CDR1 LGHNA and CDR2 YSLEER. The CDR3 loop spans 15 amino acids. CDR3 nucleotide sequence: TGCGCCAGCAGCCATGATACAACCAGGTACTATGGCTACACCTTC. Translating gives CASSHDTTRYYGYTF.

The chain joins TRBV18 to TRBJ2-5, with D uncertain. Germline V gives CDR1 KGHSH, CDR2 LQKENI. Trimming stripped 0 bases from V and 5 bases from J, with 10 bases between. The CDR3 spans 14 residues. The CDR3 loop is CASSPPVGWETQYF. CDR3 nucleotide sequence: TGTGCCAGCTCACCACCGGTCGGGTGGGAGACCCAGTACTTC.

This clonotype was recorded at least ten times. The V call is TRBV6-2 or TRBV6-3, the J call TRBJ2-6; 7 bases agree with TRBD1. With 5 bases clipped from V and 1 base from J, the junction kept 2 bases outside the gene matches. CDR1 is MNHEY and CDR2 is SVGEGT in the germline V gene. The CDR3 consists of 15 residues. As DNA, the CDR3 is TGTGCCAGCAGTCCACAGGGGTCTGGGGCCAACGTCCTGACTTTC. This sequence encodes CASSPQGSGANVLTF.

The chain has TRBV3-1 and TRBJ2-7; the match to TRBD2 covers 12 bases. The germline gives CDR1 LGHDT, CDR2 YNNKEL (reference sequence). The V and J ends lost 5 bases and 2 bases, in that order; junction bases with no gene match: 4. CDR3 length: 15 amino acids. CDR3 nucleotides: TGTGCCAGCAGCACTCGGACTAGCGGGGCCTACGAGCAGTACTTC. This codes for CASSTRTSGAYEQYF.

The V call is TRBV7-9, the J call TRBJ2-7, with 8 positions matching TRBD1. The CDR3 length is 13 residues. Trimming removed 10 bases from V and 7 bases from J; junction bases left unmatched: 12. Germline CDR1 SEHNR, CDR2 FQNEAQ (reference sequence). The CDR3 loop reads CATSPTTGEEQYF. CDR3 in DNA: TGTGCCACCTCACCGACGACAGGGGAAGAGCAGTACTTC.

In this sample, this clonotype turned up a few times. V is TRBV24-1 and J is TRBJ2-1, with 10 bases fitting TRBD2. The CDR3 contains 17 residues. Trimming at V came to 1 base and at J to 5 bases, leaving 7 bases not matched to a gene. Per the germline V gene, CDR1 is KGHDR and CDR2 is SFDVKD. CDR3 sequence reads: CATSDFSSSGRNNEQFF. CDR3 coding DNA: TGTGCCACCAGTGATTTCTCCTCTAGCGGGAGAAACAATGAGCAGTTCTTC.

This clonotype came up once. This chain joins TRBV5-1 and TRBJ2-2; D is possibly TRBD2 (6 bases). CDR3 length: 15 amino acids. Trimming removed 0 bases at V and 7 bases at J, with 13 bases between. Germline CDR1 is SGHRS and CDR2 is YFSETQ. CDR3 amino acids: CASSLVAGSGGELFF. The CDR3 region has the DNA TGCGCCAGCAGCTTGGTGGCGGGGTCGGGCGGGGAGCTGTTTTTT.

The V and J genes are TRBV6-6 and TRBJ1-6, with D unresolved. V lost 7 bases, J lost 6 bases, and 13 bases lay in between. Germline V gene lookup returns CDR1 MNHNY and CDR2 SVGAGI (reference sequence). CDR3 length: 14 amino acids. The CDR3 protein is CASTPTLPNSPLHF. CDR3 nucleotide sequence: TGTGCCAGCACACCGACACTGCCTAATTCACCCCTCCACTTT.

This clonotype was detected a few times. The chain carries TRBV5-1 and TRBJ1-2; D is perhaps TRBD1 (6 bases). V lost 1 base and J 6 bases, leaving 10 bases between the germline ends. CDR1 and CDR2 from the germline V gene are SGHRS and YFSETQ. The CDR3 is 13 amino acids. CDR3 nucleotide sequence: TGCGCCAGCAGCTTGTTCGGGGACAATGGCTACACCTTC. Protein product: CASSLFGDNGYTF.

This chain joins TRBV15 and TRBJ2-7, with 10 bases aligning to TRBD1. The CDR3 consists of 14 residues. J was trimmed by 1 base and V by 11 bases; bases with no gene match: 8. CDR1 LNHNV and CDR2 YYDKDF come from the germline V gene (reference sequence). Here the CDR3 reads CAVKRDRGSYEQYF. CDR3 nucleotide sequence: TGTGCCGTCAAACGGGACAGGGGTTCCTACGAGCAGTACTTC.

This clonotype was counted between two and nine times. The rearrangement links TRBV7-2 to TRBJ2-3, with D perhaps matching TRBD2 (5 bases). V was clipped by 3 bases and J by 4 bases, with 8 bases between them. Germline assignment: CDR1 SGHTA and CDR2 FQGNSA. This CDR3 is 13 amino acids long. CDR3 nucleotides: TGTGCCAGCAGCTTGGCGGGCCCAGATACGCAGTATTTT. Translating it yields CASSLAGPDTQYF.

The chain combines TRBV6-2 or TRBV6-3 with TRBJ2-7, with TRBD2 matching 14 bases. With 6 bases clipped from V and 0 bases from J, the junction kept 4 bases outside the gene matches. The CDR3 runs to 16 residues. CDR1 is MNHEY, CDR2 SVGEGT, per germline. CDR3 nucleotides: TGTGCCAGCAGCCAGACTAGCGGGAGGGGCTCCTACGAGCAGTACTTC. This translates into CASSQTSGRGSYEQYF.

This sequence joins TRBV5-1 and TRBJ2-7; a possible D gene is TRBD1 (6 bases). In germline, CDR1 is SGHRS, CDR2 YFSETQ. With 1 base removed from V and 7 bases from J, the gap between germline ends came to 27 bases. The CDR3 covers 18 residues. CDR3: CASSLRGTGTTAPGEQYF. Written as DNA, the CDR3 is TGCGCCAGCAGCTTGAGGGGGACGGGAACCACTGCCCCGGGTGAGCAGTACTTC.

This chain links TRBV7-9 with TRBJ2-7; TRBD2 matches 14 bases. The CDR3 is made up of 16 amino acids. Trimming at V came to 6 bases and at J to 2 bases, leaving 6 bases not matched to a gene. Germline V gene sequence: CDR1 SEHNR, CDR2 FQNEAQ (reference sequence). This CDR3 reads CASSQRTSGGPYEQYF. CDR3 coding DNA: TGTGCCAGCAGTCAGCGGACTAGCGGGGGGCCCTACGAGCAGTACTTC.

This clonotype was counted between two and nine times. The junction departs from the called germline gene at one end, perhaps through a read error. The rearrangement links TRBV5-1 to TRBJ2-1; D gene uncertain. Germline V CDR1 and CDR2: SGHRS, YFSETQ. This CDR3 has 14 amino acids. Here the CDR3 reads CASSSPRGRVETLF. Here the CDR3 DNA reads TGCGCCAGCAGCTCACCGCGTGGTAGGGTAGAGACCCTCTTC.

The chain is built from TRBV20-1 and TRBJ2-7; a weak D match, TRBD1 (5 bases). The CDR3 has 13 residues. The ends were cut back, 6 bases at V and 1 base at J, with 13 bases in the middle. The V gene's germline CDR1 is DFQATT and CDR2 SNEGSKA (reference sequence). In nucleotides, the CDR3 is TGCAGTGCCCGACAGCGAATTTCCTACGAGCAGTACTTC. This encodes CSARQRISYEQYF.

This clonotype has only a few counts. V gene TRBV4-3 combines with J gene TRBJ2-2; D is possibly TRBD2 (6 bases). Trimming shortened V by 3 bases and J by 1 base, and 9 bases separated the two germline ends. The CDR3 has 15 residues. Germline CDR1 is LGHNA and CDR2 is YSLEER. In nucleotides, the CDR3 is TGCGCCAGCAGCCAGATAGCGGAGAACACCGGGGAGCTGTTTTTT. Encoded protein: CASSQIAENTGELFF.

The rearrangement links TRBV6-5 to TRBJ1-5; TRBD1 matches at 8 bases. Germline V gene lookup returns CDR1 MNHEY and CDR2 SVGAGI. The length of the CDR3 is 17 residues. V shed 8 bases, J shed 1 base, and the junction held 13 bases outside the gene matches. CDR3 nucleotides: TGTGCCAGCGCAACGACAGGGGTGAGCGAAAGCAATCAGCCCCAGCATTTT. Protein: CASATTGVSESNQPQHF.

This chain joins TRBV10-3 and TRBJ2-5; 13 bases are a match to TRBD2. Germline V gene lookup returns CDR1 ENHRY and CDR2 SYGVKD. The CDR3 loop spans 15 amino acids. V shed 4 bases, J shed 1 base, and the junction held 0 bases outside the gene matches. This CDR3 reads CAISGTSGGQETQYF. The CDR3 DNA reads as TGTGCCATCAGTGGGACTAGCGGGGGCCAAGAGACCCAGTACTTC.

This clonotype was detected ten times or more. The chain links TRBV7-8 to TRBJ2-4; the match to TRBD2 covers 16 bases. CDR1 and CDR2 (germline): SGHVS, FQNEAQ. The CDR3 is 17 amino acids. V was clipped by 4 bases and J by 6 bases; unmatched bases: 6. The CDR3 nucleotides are TGTGCCAGCAGCTCCGGGACTAGCGGGGGGGCCCTAAACATTCAGTACTTC. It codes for CASSSGTSGGALNIQYF.

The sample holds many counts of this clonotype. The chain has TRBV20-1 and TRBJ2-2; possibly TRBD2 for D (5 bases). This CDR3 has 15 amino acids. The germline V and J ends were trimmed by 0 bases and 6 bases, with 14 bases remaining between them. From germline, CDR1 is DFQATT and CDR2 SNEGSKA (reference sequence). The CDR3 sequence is CSARDATRGAGELFF. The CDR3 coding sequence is TGCAGTGCTAGAGATGCGACACGGGGAGCCGGGGAGCTGTTTTTT.

The CDR3: CASSRRQGVNQPQHF. The DNA of the CDR3 is TGTGCCAGCAGCAGAAGACAGGGGGTCAATCAGCCCCAGCATTTT. The V and J genes are TRBV7-2 and TRBJ1-5, with 9 nucleotides matching TRBD1. The CDR3 covers 15 residues. After removal of 5 bases from V and 3 bases from J, the junction contained 5 bases not matched to a gene. Germline V CDR1 and CDR2: SGHTA, FQGNSA.

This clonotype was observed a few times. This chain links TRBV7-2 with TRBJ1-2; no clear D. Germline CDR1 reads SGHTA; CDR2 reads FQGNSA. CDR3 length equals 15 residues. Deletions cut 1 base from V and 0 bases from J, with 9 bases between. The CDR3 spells CASSLEQTANYGYTF. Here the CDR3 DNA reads TGTGCCAGCAGCTTAGAACAAACTGCTAACTATGGCTACACCTTC.

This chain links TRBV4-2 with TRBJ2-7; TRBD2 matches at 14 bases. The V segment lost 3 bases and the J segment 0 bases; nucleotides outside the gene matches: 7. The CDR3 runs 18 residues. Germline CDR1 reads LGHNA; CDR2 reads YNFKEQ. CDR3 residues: CASSHDLGTSGSSYEQYF. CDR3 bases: TGTGCCAGCAGCCACGATTTGGGGACTAGCGGGAGCTCCTACGAGCAGTACTTC.

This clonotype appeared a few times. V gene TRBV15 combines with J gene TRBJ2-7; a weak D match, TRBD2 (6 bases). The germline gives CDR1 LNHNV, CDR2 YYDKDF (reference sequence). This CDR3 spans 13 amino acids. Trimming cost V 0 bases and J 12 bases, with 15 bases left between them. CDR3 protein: CATSREVVEGLYF. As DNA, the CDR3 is TGTGCCACCAGCAGAGAGGTGGTGGAGGGACTGTACTTC.